These 16 T cell receptor beta chains came from one sample sequenced in a study of radiation and T cells in renal cell carcinoma (dated by TCRdb to the early 2020s). Library prep was done by the immunoSEQ multiplex PCR assay. TCRdb retrieved this table from immuneACCESS and kept in-frame rearrangements only. Not all clones are present; in checked studies, unresolved V genes account for under half, and no reason is known for the remainder. Present in this sample are approximately 150,000 clones, approximately 82% of which were seen just once. Jointly, the top ten make up around 25% of the sample. Reading the label with the study, this specimen's time point is: baseline pretreatment blood. The treatment or condition label, read with the paper, signifies: 15 Gy SBRT to primary tumor, nephrectomy 4 weeks later. Sequenced material: blood, taken from a patient whose treatment included radiotherapy and nephrectomy. The source is a woman aged 50 to 65 with renal cell carcinoma.

The chain combines TRBV7-2 with TRBJ2-5, with D possibly being TRBD2 (5 bases). Germline V gene sequence: CDR1 SGHTA, CDR2 FQGNSA. Trimming removed 4 bases at V and 7 bases at J, with 16 bases between. The length of the CDR3 is 14 residues. The CDR3 nucleotides read TGTGCCAGCAGCTCTGAAATCGCCCGGGGGACCCAGTACTTC. Translation: CASSSEIARGTQYF. Complete variable domain (other parts from reference TRBV7-2 and TRBJ2-5): GAGVSQSPSNKVTEKGKDVELRCDPISGHTALYWYRQSLGQGLEFLIYFQGNSAPDKSGLPSDRFSAERTGGSVSTLTIQRTQQEDSAVYLCASSSEIARGTQYFGPGTRLLVL.

CDR3 loop: CASRATGPNTEAFF. CDR3 in DNA: TGTGCCAGCAGAGCCACAGGCCCGAACACTGAAGCTTTCTTT. The chain carries TRBV28 and TRBJ1-1; tentatively, D is TRBD1 (5 bases). The CDR3 loop spans 14 amino acids. V lost 6 bases and J 1 base, leaving 12 bases between the germline ends. Germline V CDR1 and CDR2: MDHEN, SYDVKM.

In regard to this clone: An end of the junction differs from the germline gene, which may be a read error. The J gene is TRBJ1-1, the V gene TRBV7-9, with 11 bases matching TRBD1. The CDR3 is 12 amino acids. The germline V gene has CDR1 SEHNR and CDR2 FQNEAQ (reference sequence). CDR3: CASSSQDRGPGF. DNA of the CDR3: TGTGCCAGCAGCTCACAGGACAGGGGGCCCGGCTTT.

This clone has a handful of counts. In the same sample, other DNA sequences code for this CDR3. V is TRBV19 and J is TRBJ2-7; D not certain. The CDR3 runs to 14 residues. In germline, CDR1 is LNHDA, CDR2 SQIVND (reference sequence). The V gene lost 11 bases and the J gene lost 2 bases, with 19 bases spanning the gap. The CDR3 bases are TGTGCCTCTTCAAGGAACGGAGACGCCTACGAGCAGTACTTC. It yields the protein CASSRNGDAYEQYF.

This chain joins TRBV15 and TRBJ1-1, with 7 bases identical to TRBD1. The CDR3 length is 16 residues. J gave up 2 bases and V 3 bases, and 9 bases lay outside the gene matches. From germline, CDR1 is LNHNV and CDR2 YYDKDF (reference sequence). CDR3 region: CATSRERTGGNTEAFF. In DNA form, the CDR3 reads TGTGCCACCAGCAGGGAGCGGACAGGAGGAAACACTGAAGCTTTCTTT.

This chain joins TRBV4-3 and TRBJ2-3; possibly TRBD1 or TRBD2 for D (5 bases each). There are 15 residues in the CDR3. Trimming took off 4 bases at V and 1 base at J, with 12 bases between the two ends. Looked up from germline, CDR1 is LGHNA and CDR2 is YSLEER. The CDR3 nucleotides read TGCGCCAGCAGCCCTCGGGAAGGGGGCACAGATACGCAGTATTTT. Amino acids: CASSPREGGTDTQYF.

The chain links TRBV10-3 to TRBJ1-2; 7 nucleotides agree with TRBD1. The germline gives CDR1 ENHRY, CDR2 SYGVKD. The V and J ends lost 5 bases and 4 bases, in that order; junction bases with no gene match: 4. This CDR3 region has 13 residues. The CDR3 here is CAISKGGIYGYTF. The CDR3 nucleotides read TGTGCCATCAGTAAAGGGGGCATCTATGGCTACACCTTC.

The gene calls are TRBV4-1 and TRBJ2-3; D assignment may be TRBD1 or TRBD2 (5 bases each). Germline V gene data show CDR1 as MGHRA and CDR2 as YSYEKL. V gave up 1 base and J gave up 0 bases, with 11 bases separating them. This CDR3 comprises 16 residues. CDR3 region: CASSQVDGASTDTQYF. In DNA form, the CDR3 reads TGCGCCAGCAGCCAAGTGGACGGGGCTAGCACAGATACGCAGTATTTT.

CDR3: CSVEDPTGPGNTIYF. CDR3 in DNA: TGCAGCGTTGAAGATCCGACAGGGCCTGGAAACACCATATATTTT. The chain has TRBV29-1 and TRBJ1-3, with 7 bases fitting TRBD1. The CDR3 has 15 residues. Unmatched junction bases numbered 4, after V lost 0 bases and J lost 2 bases. Looked up from germline, CDR1 is SQVTM and CDR2 is ANQGSEA.

The V call is TRBV5-4, the J call TRBJ2-2, with 9 nucleotides matching TRBD2. CDR1 and CDR2 (germline): SGHNT, YYREEE (reference sequence). The CDR3 contains 15 residues. The junction had 1 base not matched to a gene; V was cut back by 0 bases and J by 4 bases. The CDR3 sequence is CASSLEGLATGELFF. The CDR3 DNA sequence: TGTGCCAGCAGCTTGGAGGGACTAGCCACCGGGGAGCTGTTTTTT.

The genes are TRBV4-3 and TRBJ2-3, with no clear D. Germline lookup yields CDR1 LGHNA and CDR2 YSLEER. CDR3 length: 13 amino acids. V dropped 0 bases and J dropped 3 bases, with 4 bases sitting between them. This CDR3 reads CASSQEKTDTQYF. The CDR3, as DNA: TGCGCCAGCAGCCAAGAGAAGACAGATACGCAGTATTTT.

The chain couples TRBV28 to TRBJ1-5; 7 positions match TRBD1. The CDR3 runs 14 residues. The V gene end was trimmed by 4 bases and the J gene end by 3 bases; junction bases not matched to a gene: 3. The germline gives CDR1 MDHEN, CDR2 SYDVKM. CDR3 DNA sequence: TGTGCCAGCAGTTCAGGGGGATTCAATCAGCCCCAGCATTTT. Translating gives CASSSGGFNQPQHF.

The chain employs TRBV19 and TRBJ2-1, with 9 nucleotides matching TRBD2. J was trimmed by 2 bases and V by 3 bases; bases with no gene match: 2. The CDR3 totals 15 residues. Germline CDR1 and CDR2: LNHDA and SQIVND (reference sequence). This CDR3 is CASSIASGTYNEQFF. The DNA of the CDR3 is TGTGCCAGTAGTATTGCTAGCGGGACCTACAATGAGCAGTTCTTC.

This clone was seen only a few times. The chain couples TRBV30 to TRBJ1-5; no reliable D call. CDR3 length: 13 residues. The germline V and J ends were trimmed by 3 bases and 5 bases, with 11 bases remaining between them. Germline V CDR1 and CDR2: GTSNPN, SVGIG (reference sequence). The CDR3 region has the DNA TGTGCCTGGAGCGGAGGGCTGGATCAGCCCCAGCATTTT. Amino acids: CAWSGGLDQPQHF.

This chain connects TRBV5-6 to TRBJ1-5; 7 bases map to TRBD1. The CDR3 covers 13 residues. The germline V gene encodes CDR1 SGHDT and CDR2 YYEEEE. V gave up 2 bases and J gave up 7 bases; unmatched junction bases: 3. The CDR3: CASSFQGGQPQHF. In DNA form, the CDR3 reads TGTGCCAGCAGCTTTCAGGGGGGGCAGCCCCAGCATTTT.

The chain recombines TRBV19 with TRBJ1-1; a weak D match, TRBD1 (6 bases). CDR1 LNHDA and CDR2 SQIVND come from the germline V gene (reference sequence). The CDR3 spans 13 residues. Trimming removed 10 bases at V and 3 bases at J, with 15 bases between. This CDR3 reads CATFPPGDTEAFF. In DNA form, the CDR3 reads TGTGCCACGTTCCCTCCAGGGGACACTGAAGCTTTCTTT.